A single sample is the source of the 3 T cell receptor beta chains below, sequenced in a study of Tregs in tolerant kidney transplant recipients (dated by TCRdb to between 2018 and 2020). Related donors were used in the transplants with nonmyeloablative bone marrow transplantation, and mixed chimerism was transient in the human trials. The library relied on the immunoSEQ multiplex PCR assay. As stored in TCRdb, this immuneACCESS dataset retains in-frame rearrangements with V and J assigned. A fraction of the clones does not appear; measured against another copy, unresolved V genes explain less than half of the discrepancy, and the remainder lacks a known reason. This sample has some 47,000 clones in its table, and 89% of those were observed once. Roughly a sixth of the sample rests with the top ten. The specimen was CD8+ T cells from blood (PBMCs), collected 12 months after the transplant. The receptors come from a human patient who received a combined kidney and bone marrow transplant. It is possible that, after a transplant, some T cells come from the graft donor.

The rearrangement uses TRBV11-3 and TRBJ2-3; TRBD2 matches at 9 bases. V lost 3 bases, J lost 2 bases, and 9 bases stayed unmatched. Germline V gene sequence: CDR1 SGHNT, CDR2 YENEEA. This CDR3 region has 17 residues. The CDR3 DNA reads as TGTGCCAGCAGCTTGGCGACTAGCGGACCCCTCACAGATACGCAGTATTTT. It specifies CASSLATSGPLTDTQYF.

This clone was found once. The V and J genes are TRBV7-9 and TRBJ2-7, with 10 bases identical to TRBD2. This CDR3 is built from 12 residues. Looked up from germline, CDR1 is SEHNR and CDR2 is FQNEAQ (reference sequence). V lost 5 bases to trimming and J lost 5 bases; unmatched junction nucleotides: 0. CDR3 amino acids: CASSSGGDEQYF. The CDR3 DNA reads TGTGCCAGCAGCAGCGGGGGGGACGAGCAGTACTTC.

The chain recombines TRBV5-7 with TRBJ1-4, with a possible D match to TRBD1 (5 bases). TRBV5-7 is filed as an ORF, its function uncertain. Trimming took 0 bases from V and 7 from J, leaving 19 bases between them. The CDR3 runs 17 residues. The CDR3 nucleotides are TGTGCCAGCAGCTTGGATTTTCAGGGCGAATTAAGTGAAAAACTGTTTTTT. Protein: CASSLDFQGELSEKLFF.